This is a list of T cell receptor beta chains from one sample in a study of cytomegalovirus exposure and HLA in healthy donors. Data came from immunoSEQ multiplex PCR; TCRdb stores just in-frame clones and leaves some out. The table shows approximately 120,000 clones, with almost 75% occurring only once. Sequencing used PBMCs. All receptors derive from a middle-aged man in good health and CMV-seronegative. The CDR3 runs from the conserved cysteine through the conserved F or W. Clone size is given for some rows only: seen once, a few or many times, or a class if the clone is expanded.

abundance: NA; j_gene: TRBJ2-2; v_gene: TRBV27; CDR3aa: CASSPSGSVGTGELFF
abundance: NA; j_gene: TRBJ1-5; v_gene: TRBV7-8; CDR3aa: CASSLDWGGQQPQHF
abundance: once; j_gene: TRBJ2-3; v_gene: TRBV7-9; CDR3aa: CASSLDGGRHTQYF
abundance: few; j_gene: TRBJ1-3; v_gene: TRBV19; CDR3aa: CASSRRDRGSSGNTIYF
abundance: NA; j_gene: TRBJ1-5; v_gene: TRBV4-3; CDR3aa: CASSQDVGTGYQPQHF
abundance: NA; j_gene: TRBJ1-2; v_gene: TRBV7-9; CDR3aa: CASSPQSQGSGYTF
abundance: few; j_gene: TRBJ2-7; v_gene: TRBV7-9; CDR3aa: CASSLAQYEQYF
abundance: NA; j_gene: TRBJ2-1; v_gene: TRBV6-1; CDR3aa: CASNSGGAWNEQFF
abundance: many; j_gene: TRBJ1-1; v_gene: TRBV6-5; CDR3aa: CASSFRETEAFF
abundance: few; j_gene: TRBJ1-2; v_gene: TRBV5-6; CDR3aa: CASSSVNRGRSYGYTF
abundance: few; j_gene: TRBJ1-1; v_gene: TRBV14; CDR3aa: CASSQDVAPWEMNTEAFF
abundance: NA; j_gene: TRBJ2-5; v_gene: TRBV5-6; CDR3aa: CASSSRGPETQYF
abundance: NA; j_gene: TRBJ1-4; v_gene: TRBV29-1; CDR3aa: CSVLNVDRGIEKLFF
abundance: NA; j_gene: TRBJ1-1; v_gene: TRBV7-9; CDR3aa: CASSLLSATGGEGGAFF
abundance: NA; j_gene: TRBJ2-3; v_gene: TRBV27; CDR3aa: CASSALAGVFTDTQYF
abundance: NA; j_gene: TRBJ2-2; v_gene: TRBV9; CDR3aa: CASSPGLDTGELFF
abundance: NA; j_gene: TRBJ1-2; v_gene: TRBV6-1; CDR3aa: CASRLGTAHGYTF
abundance: once; j_gene: TRBJ2-3; v_gene: TRBV7-3; CDR3aa: CASSLRGHGADTQYF
abundance: NA; j_gene: TRBJ1-4; v_gene: TRBV28; CDR3aa: CASSSGGATNEKLFF
abundance: NA; j_gene: TRBJ2-3; v_gene: TRBV27; CDR3aa: CASSLLGTGGASDTQYF
abundance: few; j_gene: TRBJ1-1; v_gene: TRBV29-1; CDR3aa: CSVLRGGSGTEAFF
abundance: NA; j_gene: TRBJ2-1; v_gene: TRBV4-1; CDR3aa: CASSQDWVSGHNEQFF
abundance: NA; j_gene: TRBJ1-5; v_gene: TRBV19; CDR3aa: CASSIGRAPNQPQHF
abundance: NA; j_gene: TRBJ2-5; v_gene: TRBV6-5; CDR3aa: CASSYDGGLQETQYF
abundance: NA; j_gene: TRBJ2-1; v_gene: TRBV5-1; CDR3aa: CASSSTSGGYRQFF
abundance: NA; j_gene: TRBJ1-6; v_gene: TRBV4-1; CDR3aa: CASSQEGTGNSPLHF
abundance: NA; j_gene: TRBJ1-2; v_gene: TRBV5-5; CDR3aa: CASSLRTVYGYTF
abundance: NA; j_gene: TRBJ2-3; v_gene: TRBV7-2; CDR3aa: CASSSRAGPTDTQYF
abundance: NA; j_gene: TRBJ2-7; v_gene: TRBV2; CDR3aa: CASSDGLDSYEQYF
abundance: NA; j_gene: TRBJ1-5; v_gene: TRBV6-5; CDR3aa: CASSAGTGEDQPQHF
abundance: few; j_gene: TRBJ2-1; v_gene: TRBV7-6; CDR3aa: CASSFAGTGVYEQFF
abundance: NA; j_gene: TRBJ2-5; v_gene: TRBV7-3; CDR3aa: CASSPPGQETQYF
abundance: NA; j_gene: TRBJ1-1; v_gene: TRBV2; CDR3aa: CASSQGANTEAFF
abundance: NA; j_gene: TRBJ2-1; v_gene: TRBV19; CDR3aa: CASSIGGAGGDVNEQFF
abundance: NA; j_gene: TRBJ2-7; v_gene: TRBV11-2; CDR3aa: CASSLVAGGCEQYF
abundance: NA; j_gene: TRBJ1-6; v_gene: TRBV5-6; CDR3aa: CASSLAAGLDSPLHF
abundance: NA; j_gene: TRBJ2-7; v_gene: TRBV11-2; CDR3aa: CASSAPLAGPPYEQYF
abundance: NA; j_gene: TRBJ2-5; v_gene: TRBV2; CDR3aa: CASSEHREETQYF